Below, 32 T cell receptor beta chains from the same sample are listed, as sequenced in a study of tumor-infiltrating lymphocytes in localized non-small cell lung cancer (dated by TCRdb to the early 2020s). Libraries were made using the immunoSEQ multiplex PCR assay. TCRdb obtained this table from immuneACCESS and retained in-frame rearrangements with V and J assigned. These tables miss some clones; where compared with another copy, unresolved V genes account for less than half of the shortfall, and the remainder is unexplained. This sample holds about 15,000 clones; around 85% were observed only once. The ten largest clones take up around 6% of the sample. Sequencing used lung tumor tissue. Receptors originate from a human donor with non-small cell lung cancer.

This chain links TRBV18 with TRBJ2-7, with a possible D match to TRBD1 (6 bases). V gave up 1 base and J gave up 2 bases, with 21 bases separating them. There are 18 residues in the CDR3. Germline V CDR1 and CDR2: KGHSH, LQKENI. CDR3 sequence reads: CASSPLDYSDRTPYEQYF. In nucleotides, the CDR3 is TGTGCCAGCTCACCACTAGATTACTCAGACAGGACCCCCTACGAGCAGTACTTC. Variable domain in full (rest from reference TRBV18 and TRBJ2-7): NAGVMQNPRHLVRRRGQEARLRCSPMKGHSHVYWYRQLPEEGLKFMVYLQKENIIDESGMPKERFSAEFPKEGPSILRIQQVVRGDSAAYFCASSPLDYSDRTPYEQYFGPGTRLTVT.

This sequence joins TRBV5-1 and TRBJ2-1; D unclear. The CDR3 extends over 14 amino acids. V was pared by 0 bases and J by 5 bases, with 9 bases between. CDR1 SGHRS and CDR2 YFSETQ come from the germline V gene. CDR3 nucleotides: TGCGCCAGCAGCTTGGGGTCCGAGGACAATGAGCAGTTCTTC. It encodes CASSLGSEDNEQFF.

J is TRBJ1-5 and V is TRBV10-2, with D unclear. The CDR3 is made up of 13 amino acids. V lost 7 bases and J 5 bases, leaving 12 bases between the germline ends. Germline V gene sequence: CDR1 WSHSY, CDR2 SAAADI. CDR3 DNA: TGCGCCAGCACTATAGCCCCTGATCAGCCCCAGCATTTT. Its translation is CASTIAPDQPQHF.

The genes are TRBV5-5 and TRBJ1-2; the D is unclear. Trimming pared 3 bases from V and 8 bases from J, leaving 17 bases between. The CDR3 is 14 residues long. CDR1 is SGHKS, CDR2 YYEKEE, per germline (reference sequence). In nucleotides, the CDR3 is TGTGCCAGCAGCTCGTTACCTGTCTCGGACGGCTACACCTTC. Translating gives CASSSLPVSDGYTF.

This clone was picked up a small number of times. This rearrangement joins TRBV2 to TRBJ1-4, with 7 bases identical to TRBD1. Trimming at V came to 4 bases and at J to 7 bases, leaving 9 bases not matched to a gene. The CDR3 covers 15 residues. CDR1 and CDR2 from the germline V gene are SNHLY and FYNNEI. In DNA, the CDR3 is TGTGCCAGCAGTGGTGGCCGACAGGGTGTTGAAAAACTGTTTTTT. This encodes CASSGGRQGVEKLFF.

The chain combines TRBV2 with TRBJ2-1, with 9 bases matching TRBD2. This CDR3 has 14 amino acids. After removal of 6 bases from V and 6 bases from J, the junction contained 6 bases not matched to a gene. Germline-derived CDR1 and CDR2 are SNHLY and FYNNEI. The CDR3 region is CASRAGLAVNEQFF. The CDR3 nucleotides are TGTGCCAGCAGGGCGGGACTAGCCGTCAATGAGCAGTTCTTC.

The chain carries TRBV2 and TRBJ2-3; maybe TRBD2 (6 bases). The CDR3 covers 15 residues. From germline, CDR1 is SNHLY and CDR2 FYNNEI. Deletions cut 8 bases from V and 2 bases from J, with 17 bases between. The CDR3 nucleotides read TGTGCCAGCGTGGGCGGGACTCATGTCACAGATACGCAGTATTTT. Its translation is CASVGGTHVTDTQYF.

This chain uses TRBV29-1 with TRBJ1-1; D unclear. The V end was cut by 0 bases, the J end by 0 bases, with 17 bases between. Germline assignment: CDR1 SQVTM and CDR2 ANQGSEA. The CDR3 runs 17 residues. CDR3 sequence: CSVEDLSAGIMNTEAFF. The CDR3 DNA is TGCAGCGTTGAAGATCTAAGTGCCGGAATCATGAACACTGAAGCTTTCTTT.

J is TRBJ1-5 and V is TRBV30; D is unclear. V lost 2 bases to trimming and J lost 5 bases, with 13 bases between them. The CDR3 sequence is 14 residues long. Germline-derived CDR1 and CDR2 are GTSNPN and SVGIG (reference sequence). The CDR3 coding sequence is TGTGCCTGGAGTATTCTCCAGTCAGATCAGCCCCAGCATTTT. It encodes CAWSILQSDQPQHF.

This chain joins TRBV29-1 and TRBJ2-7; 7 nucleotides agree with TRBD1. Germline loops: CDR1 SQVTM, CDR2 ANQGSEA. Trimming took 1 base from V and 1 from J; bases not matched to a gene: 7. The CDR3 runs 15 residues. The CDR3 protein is CSVEGGDSLSYEQYF. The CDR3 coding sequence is TGCAGCGTTGAAGGAGGGGACAGTCTTTCCTACGAGCAGTACTTC.

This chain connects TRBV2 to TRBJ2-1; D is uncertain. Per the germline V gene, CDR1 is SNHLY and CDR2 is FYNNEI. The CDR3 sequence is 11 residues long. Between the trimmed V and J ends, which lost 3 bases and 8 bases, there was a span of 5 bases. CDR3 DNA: TGTGCCAGCAGTGAGGTGGATGAGCAGTTCTTC. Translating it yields CASSEVDEQFF. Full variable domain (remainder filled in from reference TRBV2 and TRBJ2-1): EPEVTQTPSHQVTQMGQEVILRCVPISNHLYFYWYRQILGQKVEFLVSFYNNEISEKSEIFDDQFSVERPDGSNFTLKIRSTKLEDSAMYFCASSEVDEQFFGPGTRLTVL.

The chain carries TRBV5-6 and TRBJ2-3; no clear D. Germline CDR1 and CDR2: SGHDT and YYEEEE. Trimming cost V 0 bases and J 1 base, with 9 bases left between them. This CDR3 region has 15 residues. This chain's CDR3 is CASSLVGSGTDTQYF. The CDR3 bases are TGTGCCAGCAGCTTGGTGGGCTCCGGCACAGATACGCAGTATTTT.

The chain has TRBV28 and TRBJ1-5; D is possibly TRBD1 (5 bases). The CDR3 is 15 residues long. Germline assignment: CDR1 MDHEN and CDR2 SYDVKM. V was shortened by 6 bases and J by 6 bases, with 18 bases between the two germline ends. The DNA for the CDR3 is TGTGCCAGCAGACCCCTGCTCGGGGGGGGTCAGCCCCAGCATTTT. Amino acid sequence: CASRPLLGGGQPQHF.

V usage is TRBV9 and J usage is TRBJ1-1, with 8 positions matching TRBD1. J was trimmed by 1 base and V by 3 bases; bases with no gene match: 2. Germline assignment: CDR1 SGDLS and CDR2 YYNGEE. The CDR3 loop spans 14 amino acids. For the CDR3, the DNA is TGTGCCAGCAGCGAGACAGGGGAGAACACTGAAGCTTTCTTT. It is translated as CASSETGENTEAFF.

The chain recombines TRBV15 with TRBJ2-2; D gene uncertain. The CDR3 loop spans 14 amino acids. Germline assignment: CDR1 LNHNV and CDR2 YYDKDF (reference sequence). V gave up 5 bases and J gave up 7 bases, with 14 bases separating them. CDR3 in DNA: TGTGCCACCAGCCTTCAACGTGGTGGCGGGGAGCTGTTTTTT. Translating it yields CATSLQRGGGELFF.

The CDR3 sequence: CASSQDPRGLTEAFF. CDR3 nucleotide sequence: TGTGCCAGCAGCCAAGATCCAAGGGGCTTGACTGAAGCTTTCTTT. V gene TRBV4-2 combines with J gene TRBJ1-1, with a possible D match to TRBD1 (5 bases). This CDR3 has 15 amino acids. Trimming cost V 0 bases and J 5 bases, with 13 bases left between them. In germline, CDR1 is LGHNA, CDR2 YNFKEQ.

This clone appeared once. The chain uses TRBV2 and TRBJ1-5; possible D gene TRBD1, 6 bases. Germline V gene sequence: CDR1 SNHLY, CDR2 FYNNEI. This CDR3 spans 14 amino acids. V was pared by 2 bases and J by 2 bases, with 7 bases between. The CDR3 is CASSEQGRNQPQHF. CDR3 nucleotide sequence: TGTGCCAGCAGTGAACAGGGGCGCAATCAGCCCCAGCATTTT.

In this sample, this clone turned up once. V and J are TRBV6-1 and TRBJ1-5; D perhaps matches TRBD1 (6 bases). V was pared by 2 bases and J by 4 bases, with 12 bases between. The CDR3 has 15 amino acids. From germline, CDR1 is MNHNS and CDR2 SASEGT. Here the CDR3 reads CASSERGTWNQPQHF. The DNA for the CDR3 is TGTGCCAGCAGTGAAAGGGGGACCTGGAATCAGCCCCAGCATTTT.

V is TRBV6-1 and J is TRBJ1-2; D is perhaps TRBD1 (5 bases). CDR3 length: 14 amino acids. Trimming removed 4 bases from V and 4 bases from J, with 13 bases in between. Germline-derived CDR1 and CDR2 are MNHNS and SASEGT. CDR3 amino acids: CASSGGRDFYGYTF. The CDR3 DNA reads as TGTGCCAGCAGTGGGGGAAGGGACTTCTATGGCTACACCTTC.

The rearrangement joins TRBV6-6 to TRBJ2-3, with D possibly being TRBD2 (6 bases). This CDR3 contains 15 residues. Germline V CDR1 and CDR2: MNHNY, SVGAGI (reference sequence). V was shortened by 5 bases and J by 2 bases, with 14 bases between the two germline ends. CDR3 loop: CASSANSGNTDTQYF. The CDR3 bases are TGTGCCAGCAGTGCCAATAGCGGAAACACAGATACGCAGTATTTT.

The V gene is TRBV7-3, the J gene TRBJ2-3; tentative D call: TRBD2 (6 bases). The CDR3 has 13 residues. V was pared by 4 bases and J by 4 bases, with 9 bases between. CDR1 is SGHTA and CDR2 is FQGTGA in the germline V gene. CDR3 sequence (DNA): TGTGCCAGCAGCTCGAGCGGGCCAGATACGCAGTATTTT. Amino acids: CASSSSGPDTQYF.

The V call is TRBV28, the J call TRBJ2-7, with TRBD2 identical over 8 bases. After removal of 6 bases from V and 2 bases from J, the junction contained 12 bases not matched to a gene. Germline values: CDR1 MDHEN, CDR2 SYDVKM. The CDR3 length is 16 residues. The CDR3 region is CASSPGGASAPYEQYF. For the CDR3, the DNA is TGTGCCAGCAGCCCCGGGGGGGCTAGCGCTCCCTACGAGCAGTACTTC.

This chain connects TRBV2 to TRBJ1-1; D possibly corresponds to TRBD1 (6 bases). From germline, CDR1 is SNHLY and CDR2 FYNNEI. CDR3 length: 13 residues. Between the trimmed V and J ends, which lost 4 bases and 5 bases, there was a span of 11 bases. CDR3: CASSVQGNTEAFF. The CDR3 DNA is TGTGCCAGCAGTGTACAGGGCAATACTGAAGCTTTCTTT. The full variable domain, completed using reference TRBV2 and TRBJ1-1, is EPEVTQTPSHQVTQMGQEVILRCVPISNHLYFYWYRQILGQKVEFLVSFYNNEISEKSEIFDDQFSVERPDGSNFTLKIRSTKLEDSAMYFCASSVQGNTEAFFGQGTRLTVV.

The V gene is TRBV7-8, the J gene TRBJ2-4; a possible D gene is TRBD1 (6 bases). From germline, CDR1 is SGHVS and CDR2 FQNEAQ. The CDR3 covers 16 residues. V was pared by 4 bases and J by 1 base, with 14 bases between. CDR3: CASSSQGSRAKNIQYF. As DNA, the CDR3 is TGTGCCAGCAGCTCCCAGGGGAGTCGGGCCAAAAACATTCAGTACTTC.

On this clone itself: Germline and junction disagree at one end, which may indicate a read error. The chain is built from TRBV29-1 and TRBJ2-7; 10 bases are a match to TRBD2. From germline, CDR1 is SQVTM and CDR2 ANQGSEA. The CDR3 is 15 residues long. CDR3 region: CSVEGASGSNYEQYF. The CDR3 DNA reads TGCAGCGTCGAAGGGGCTAGCGGGAGTAACTACGAGCAGTACTTC.

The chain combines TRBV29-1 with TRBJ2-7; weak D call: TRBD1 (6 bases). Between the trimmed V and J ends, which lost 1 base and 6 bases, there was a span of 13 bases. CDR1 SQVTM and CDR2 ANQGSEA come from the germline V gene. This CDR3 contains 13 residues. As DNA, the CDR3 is TGCAGCGTTGAAGTTTACAGGGCTGGCGAGCAGTACTTC. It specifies CSVEVYRAGEQYF.

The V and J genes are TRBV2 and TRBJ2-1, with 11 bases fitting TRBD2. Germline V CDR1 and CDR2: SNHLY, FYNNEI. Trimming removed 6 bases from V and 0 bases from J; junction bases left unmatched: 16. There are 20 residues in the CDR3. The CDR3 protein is CASRQPSRLAGYSSYNEQFF. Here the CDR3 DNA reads TGTGCCAGCAGACAACCTTCCCGACTAGCGGGGTACAGCTCCTACAATGAGCAGTTCTTC.

In DNA, the CDR3 is TGTGCCAGCAGTTTGCTAGCGGGAGGTCCTGGAAACATTCAGTACTTC. Translating gives CASSLLAGGPGNIQYF. The V and J genes are TRBV28 and TRBJ2-4; 11 positions match TRBD2. The germline CDR1 and CDR2 sequences are MDHEN and SYDVKM. V shed 3 bases and J 6 bases; nucleotides not matched to a gene: 7. The CDR3 is 16 amino acids.

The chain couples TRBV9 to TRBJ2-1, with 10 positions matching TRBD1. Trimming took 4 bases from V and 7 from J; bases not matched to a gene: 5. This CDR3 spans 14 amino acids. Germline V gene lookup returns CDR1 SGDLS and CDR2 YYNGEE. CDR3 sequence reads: CASSLRQGANEQFF. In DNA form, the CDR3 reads TGTGCCAGCAGCCTCAGACAGGGGGCGAATGAGCAGTTCTTC.

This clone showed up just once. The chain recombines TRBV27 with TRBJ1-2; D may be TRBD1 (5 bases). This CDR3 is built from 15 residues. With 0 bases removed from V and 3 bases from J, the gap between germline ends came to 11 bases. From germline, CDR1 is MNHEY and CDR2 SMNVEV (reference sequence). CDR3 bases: TGTGCCAGCAGTTTATCGGGGTTAGGGGACTATGGCTACACCTTC. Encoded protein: CASSLSGLGDYGYTF.

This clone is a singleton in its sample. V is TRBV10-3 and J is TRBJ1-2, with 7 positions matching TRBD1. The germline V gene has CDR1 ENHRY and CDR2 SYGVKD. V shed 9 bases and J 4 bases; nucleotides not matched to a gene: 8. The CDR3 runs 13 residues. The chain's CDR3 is CAIQRDSLYGYTF. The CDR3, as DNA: TGTGCCATTCAACGGGACAGTCTCTATGGCTACACCTTC.

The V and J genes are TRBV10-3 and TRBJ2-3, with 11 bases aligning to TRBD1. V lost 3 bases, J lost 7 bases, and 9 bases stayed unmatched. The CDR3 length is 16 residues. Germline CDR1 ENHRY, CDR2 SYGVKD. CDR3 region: CAISDDRTGGFNTQYF. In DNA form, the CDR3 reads TGTGCCATCAGTGATGATAGGACAGGGGGCTTCAATACGCAGTATTTT.